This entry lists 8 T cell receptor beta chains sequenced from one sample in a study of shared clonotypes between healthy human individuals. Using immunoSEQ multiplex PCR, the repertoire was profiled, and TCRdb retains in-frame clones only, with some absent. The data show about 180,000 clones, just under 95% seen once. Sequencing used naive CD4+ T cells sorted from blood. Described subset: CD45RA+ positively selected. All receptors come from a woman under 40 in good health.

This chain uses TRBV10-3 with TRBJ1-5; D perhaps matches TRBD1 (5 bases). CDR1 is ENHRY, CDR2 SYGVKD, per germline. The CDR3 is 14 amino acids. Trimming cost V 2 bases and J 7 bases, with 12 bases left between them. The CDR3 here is CAISEGGSGQPQHF. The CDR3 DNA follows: TGTGCCATCAGTGAGGGGGGGTCGGGCCAGCCCCAGCATTTT.

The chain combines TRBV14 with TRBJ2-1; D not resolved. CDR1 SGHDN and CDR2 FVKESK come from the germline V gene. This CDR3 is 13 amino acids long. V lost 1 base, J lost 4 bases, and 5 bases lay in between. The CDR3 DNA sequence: TGTGCCAGCAGCCAAGCTCAGTACAATGAGCAGTTCTTC. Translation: CASSQAQYNEQFF.

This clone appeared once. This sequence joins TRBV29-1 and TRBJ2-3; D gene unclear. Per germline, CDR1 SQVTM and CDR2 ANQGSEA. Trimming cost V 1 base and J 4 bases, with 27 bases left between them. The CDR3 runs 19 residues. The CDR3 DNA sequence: TGCAGCGTTGAAGTATCCCGGAAACAGCAGAAAAGGCTAGCAGATACGCAGTATTTT. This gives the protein CSVEVSRKQQKRLADTQYF.

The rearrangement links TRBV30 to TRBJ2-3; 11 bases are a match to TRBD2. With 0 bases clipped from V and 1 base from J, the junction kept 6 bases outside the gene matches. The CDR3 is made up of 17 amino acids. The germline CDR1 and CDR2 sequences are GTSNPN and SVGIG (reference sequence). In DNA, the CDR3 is TGTGCCTGGAGTGTACTAGCGGGAGTTGGGGGCACAGATACGCAGTATTTT. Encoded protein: CAWSVLAGVGGTDTQYF.

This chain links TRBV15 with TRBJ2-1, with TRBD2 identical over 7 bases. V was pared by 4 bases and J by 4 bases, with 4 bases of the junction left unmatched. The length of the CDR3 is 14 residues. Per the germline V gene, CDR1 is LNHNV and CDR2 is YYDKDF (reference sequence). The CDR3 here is CATSNVGGYNEQFF. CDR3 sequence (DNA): TGTGCCACCAGCAATGTGGGGGGGTACAATGAGCAGTTCTTC.

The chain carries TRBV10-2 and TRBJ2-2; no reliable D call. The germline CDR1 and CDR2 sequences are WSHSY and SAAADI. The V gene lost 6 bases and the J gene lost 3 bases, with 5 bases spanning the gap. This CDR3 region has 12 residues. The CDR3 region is CASSRYTGELFF. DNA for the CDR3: TGCGCCAGCAGCAGATACACCGGGGAGCTGTTTTTT.

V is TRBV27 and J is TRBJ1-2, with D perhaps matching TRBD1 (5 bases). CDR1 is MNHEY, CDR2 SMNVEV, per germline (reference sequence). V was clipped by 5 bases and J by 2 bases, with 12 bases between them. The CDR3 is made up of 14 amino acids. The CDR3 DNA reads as TGTGCCAGCAGTCCCCGACAGAACAACTATGGCTACACCTTC. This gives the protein CASSPRQNNYGYTF.

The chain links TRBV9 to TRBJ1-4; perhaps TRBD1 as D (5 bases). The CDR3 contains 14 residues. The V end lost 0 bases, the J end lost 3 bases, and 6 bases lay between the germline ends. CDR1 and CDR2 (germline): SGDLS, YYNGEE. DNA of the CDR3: TGTGCCAGCAGCGTAGGGGGGTCTAATGAAAAACTGTTTTTT. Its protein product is CASSVGGSNEKLFF.